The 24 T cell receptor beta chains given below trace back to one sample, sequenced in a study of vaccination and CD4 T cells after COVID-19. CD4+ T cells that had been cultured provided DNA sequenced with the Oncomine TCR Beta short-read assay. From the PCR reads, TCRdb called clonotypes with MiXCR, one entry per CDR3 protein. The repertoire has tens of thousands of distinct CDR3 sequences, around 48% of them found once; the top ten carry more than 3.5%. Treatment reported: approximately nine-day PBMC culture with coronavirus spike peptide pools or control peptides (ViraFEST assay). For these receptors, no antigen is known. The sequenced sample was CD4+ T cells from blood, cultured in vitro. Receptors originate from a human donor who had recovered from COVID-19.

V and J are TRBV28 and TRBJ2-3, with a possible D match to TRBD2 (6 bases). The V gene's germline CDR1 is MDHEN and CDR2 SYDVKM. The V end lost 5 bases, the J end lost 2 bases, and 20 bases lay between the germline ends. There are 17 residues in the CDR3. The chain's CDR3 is CASSARLDRLFTDTQYF. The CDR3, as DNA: TGTGCCAGCAGTGCAAGACTAGATCGGCTCTTCACAGATACGCAGTATTTT.

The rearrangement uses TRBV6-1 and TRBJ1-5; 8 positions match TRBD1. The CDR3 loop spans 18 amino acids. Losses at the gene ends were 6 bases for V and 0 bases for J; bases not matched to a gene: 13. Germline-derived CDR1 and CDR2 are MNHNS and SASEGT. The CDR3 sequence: CASRDRDRIDLSNQPQHF. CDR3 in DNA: TGTGCCAGCAGGGACCGGGACAGGATAGACCTTAGCAATCAGCCCCAGCATTTT.

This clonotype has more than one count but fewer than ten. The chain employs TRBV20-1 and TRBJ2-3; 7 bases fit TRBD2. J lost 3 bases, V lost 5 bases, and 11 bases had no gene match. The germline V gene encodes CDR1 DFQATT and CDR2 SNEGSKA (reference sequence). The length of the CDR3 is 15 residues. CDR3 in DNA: TGCAGTGCTGCACGGGACTACCTAATAACAGATACGCAGTATTTT. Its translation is CSAARDYLITDTQYF.

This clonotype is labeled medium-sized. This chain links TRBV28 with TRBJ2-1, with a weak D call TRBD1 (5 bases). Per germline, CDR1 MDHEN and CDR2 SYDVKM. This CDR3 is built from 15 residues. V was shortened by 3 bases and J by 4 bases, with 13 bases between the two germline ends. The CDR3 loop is CASSFLTGAYNEQFF. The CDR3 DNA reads TGTGCCAGCAGTTTCCTTACAGGAGCTTACAATGAGCAGTTCTTC.

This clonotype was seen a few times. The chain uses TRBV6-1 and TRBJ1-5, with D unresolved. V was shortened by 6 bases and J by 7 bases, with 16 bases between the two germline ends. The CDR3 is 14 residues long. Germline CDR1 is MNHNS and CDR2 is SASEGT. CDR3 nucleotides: TGTGCCAGCAGGAAGGCGGGGTCCGGGCAGCCCCAGCATTTT. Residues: CASRKAGSGQPQHF.

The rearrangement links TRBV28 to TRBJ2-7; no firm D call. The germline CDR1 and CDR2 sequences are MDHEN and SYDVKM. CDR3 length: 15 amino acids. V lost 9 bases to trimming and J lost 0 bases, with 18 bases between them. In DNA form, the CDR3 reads TGTGCCAGTGAACCCCCGGACGGAAGCTCCTACGAGCAGTACTTC. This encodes CASEPPDGSSYEQYF.

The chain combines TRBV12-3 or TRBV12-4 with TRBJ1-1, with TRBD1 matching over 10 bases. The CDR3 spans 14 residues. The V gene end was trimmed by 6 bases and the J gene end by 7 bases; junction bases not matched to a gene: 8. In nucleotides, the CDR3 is TGTGCCAGCAGCCCGGACAGGGGGTTTGGTGAAGCTTTCTTT. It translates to CASSPDRGFGEAFF.

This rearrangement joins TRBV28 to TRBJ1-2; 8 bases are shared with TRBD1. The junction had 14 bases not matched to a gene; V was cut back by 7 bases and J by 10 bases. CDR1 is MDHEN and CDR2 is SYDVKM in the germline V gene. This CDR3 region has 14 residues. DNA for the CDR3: TGTGCCAGCATTGGACAGGGTTACCGGAGCGACTACACCTTC. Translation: CASIGQGYRSDYTF.

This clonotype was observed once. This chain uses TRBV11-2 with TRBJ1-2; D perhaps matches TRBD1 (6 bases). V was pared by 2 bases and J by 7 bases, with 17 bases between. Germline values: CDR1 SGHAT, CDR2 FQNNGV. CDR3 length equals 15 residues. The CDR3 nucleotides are TGTGCCAGCAGCTTAAACCGGGAGTCCAGGGGTGGCTACACCTTC. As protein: CASSLNRESRGGYTF.

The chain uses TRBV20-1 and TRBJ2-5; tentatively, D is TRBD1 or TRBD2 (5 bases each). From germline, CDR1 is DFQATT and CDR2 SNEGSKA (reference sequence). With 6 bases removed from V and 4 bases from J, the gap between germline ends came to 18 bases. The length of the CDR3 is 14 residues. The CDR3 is CSAPLPGTGETQYF. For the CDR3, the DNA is TGCAGTGCACCACTCCCGGGGACGGGAGAGACCCAGTACTTC.

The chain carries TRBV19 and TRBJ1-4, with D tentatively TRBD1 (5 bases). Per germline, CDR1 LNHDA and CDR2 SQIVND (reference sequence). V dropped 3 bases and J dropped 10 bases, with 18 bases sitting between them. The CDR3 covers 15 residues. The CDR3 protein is CASSIAQGRLAKLFF. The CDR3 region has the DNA TGTGCCAGTAGTATCGCTCAGGGACGGTTGGCAAAACTGTTTTTT.

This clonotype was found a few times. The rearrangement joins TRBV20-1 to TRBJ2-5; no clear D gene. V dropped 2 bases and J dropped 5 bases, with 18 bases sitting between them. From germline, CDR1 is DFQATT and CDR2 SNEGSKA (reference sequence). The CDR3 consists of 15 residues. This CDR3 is CSARRDVRTRETQYF. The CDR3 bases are TGCAGTGCTAGAAGAGACGTCAGGACGCGGGAGACCCAGTACTTC.

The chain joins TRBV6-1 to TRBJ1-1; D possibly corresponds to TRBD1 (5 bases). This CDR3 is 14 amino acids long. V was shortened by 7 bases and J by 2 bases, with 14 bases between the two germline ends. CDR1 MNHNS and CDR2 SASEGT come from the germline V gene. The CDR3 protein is CASKALGENTEAFF. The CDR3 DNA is TGTGCCAGCAAGGCACTGGGGGAAAACACTGAAGCTTTCTTT.

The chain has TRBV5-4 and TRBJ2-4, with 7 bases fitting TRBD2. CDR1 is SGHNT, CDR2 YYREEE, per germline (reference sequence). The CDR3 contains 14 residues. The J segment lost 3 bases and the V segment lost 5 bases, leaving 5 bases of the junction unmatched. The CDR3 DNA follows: TGTGCCAGCAGACGGGCGGGGGACAAAAACATTCAGTACTTC. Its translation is CASRRAGDKNIQYF.

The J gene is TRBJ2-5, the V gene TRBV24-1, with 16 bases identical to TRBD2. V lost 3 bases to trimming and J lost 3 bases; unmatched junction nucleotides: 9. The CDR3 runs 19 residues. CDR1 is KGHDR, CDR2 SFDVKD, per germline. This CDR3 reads CATSDAITGTSGREETQYF. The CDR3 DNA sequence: TGTGCCACCAGTGATGCTATCACCGGGACTAGCGGGAGGGAAGAGACCCAGTACTTC.

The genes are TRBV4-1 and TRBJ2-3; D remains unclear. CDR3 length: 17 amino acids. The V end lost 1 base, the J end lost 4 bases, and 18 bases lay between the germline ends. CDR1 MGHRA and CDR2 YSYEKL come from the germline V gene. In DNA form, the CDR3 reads TGCGCCAGCAGCCAAGGCGACGGAAGAGAAGTCGCAGATACGCAGTATTTT. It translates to CASSQGDGREVADTQYF.

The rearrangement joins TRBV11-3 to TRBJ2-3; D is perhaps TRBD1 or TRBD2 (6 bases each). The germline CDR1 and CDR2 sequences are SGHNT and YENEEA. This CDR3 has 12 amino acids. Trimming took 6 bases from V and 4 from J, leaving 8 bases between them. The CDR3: CASRGGPDTQYF. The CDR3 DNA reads TGTGCCAGCAGGGGGGGCCCAGATACGCAGTATTTT. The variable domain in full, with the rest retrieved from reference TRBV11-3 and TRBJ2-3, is EAGVVQSPRYKIIEKKQPVAFWCNPISGHNTLYWYLQNLGQGPELLIRYENEEAVDDSQLPKDRFSAERLKGVDSTLKIQPAELGDSAVYLCASRGGPDTQYFGPGTRLTVL.

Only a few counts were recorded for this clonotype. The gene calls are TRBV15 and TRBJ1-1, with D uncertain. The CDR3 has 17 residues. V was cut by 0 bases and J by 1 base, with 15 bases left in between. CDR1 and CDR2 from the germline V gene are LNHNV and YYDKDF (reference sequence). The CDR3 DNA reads TGTGCCACCAGCAGAGACCCACTAGCAGCACCGAACACTGAAGCTTTCTTT. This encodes CATSRDPLAAPNTEAFF.

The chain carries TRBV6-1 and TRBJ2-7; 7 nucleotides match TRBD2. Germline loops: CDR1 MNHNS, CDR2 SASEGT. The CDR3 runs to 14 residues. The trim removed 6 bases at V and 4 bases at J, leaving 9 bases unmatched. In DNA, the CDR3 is TGTGCCAGCAGAGAACTAGCGTGGGGATACGAGCAGTACTTC. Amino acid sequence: CASRELAWGYEQYF.

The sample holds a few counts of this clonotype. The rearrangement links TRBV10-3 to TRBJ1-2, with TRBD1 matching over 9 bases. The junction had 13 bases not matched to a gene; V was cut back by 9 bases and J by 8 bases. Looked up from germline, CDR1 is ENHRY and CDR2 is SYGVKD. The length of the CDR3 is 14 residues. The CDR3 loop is CAIEPGQGLKGYTF. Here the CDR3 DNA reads TGTGCCATTGAACCGGGACAGGGCTTGAAGGGCTACACCTTC.

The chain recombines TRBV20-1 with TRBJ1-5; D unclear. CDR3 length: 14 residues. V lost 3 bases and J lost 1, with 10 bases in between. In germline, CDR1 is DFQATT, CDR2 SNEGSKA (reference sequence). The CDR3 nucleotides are TGCAGTGCTAGGGCGCGCGGGAGCAATCAGCCCCAGCATTTT. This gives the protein CSARARGSNQPQHF.

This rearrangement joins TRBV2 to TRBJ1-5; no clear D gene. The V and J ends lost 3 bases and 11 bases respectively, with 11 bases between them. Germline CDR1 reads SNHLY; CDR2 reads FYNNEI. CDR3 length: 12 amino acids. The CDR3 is CASSEGPGAQHF. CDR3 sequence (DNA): TGTGCCAGCAGTGAGGGCCCCGGAGCCCAGCATTTT.

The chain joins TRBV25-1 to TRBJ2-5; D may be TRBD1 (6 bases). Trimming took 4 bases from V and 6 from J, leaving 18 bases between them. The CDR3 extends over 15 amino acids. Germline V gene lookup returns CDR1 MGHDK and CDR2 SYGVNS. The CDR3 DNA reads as TGTGCCAGCAGTGTCCCGGAACAGGGTCGTCAGACCCAGTACTTC. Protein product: CASSVPEQGRQTQYF.

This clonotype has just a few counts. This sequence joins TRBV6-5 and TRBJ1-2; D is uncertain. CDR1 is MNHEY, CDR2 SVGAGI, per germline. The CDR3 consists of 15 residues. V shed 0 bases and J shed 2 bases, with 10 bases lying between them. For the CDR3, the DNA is TGTGCCAGCAGTTACTCGACGGCCAGCAACTATGGCTACACCTTC. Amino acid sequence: CASSYSTASNYGYTF.